The clone carrying this T cell receptor (beta chain) was detected a few times. Its antigen is unknown. At least 6 million PBMCs were isolated per sample. This record belongs to a study of blood T cells in healthy people across ages. For the study at large: Per every two T cells, about one barcoded beta molecule was captured by template switching. Whole-study findings and limits: The authors considered diversity estimates from one million T cells to be underestimates. A greater number of naive CD4+ cells and higher diversity distinguished long-lived donors from aged donors.

A second roughly 6 to 11 cycle PCR used barcoded and J-beta primers. TCRdb recomputed calls from the 5' RACE reads with MiXCR, one row per CDR3 protein. The profile shows just under 750,000 distinct CDR3 sequences, about 24% of them singletons. There are 14 residues in the CDR3. Trimming stripped 1 base from V and 5 bases from J, with 14 bases between. Per germline, CDR1 DFQATT and CDR2 SNEGSKA (reference sequence). The source of this sequence is a man aged 70 or older in good health. Sequencing was carried out using blood. The chain couples TRBV20-1 to TRBJ1-1; perhaps TRBD1 as D (5 bases). Here the CDR3 reads CSARGGGSSTEAFF. The CDR3 bases are TGCAGTGCTAGAGGGGGGGGGTCGAGTACTGAAGCTTTCTTT.